This T cell receptor beta chain derives from a study of immune evolution from preneoplasia to lung adenocarcinoma. In its sample, this clone was seen a few times. Data came from immunoSEQ multiplex PCR; TCRdb stores just in-frame clones and leaves some out. Of approximately 11,000 clones listed, more than 65% were seen once; the top ten hold about 1.7%. This CDR3 comprises 12 residues. V lost 6 bases and J lost 1, with 6 bases in between. The germline V gene encodes CDR1 SNHLY and CDR2 FYNNEI. The J gene is TRBJ1-1, the V gene TRBV2; D call uncertain. The source is a person aged 70 to 80 with lung adenocarcinoma. Specimen: FFPE minimally invasive lung adenocarcinoma tissue. The CDR3: CASSEWNTEAFF. The CDR3 DNA sequence: TGTGCCAGCAGCGAATGGAACACTGAAGCTTTCTTT.